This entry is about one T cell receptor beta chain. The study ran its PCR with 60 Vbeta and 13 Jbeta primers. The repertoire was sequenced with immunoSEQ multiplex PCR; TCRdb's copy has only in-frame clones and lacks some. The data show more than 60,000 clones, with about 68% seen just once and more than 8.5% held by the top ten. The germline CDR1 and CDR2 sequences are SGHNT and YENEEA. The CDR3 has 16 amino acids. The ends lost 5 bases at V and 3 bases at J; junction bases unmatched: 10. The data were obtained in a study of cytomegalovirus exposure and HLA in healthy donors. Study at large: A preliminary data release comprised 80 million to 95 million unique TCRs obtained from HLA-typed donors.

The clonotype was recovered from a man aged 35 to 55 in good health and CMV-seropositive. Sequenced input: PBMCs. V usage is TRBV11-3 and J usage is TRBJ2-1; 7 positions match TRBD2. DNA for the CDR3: TGTGCCAGCAGCCTACATGTGGCTAGCGGCTACAATGAGCAGTTCTTC. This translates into CASSLHVASGYNEQFF.